This TCR beta chain was recorded in a study of T-cell reconstitution after alpha-beta-depleted transplantation in children. Unique molecular identifiers were used to barcode this TCRbeta library. TCRdb reanalysed the PCR reads using MiXCR and keeps one entry per CDR3 protein. The sample consists of 450,000 to 500,000 distinct CDR3 sequences, approximately 13% of them appearing once. V was clipped by 2 bases and J by 15 bases, with 20 bases between them. Germline V gene lookup returns CDR1 MNHEY and CDR2 SVGEGT. This CDR3 is 14 amino acids long. This clonotype was found a few times. Sequenced here: PBMCs from the stem cell graft donor, sampled from the stem cell graft. V and J are TRBV6-2 or TRBV6-3 and TRBJ2-1; a possible D gene is TRBD2 (6 bases). This receptor was obtained from a human donor who donated a stem cell graft to a child with combined immunodeficiency. CDR3 coding DNA: TGTGCCAGCAGTTACGGGGTTGATCCGGGAGCCCCGTTCTTC. This translates into CASSYGVDPGAPFF.